This T cell receptor beta chain was captured by sequencing in a study of human T cells and chemical hapten exposure. Study results and limitations: Having alopecia, the donors may differ immunologically from healthy people.

Losses at the gene ends were 0 bases for V and 1 base for J; bases not matched to a gene: 2. Looked up from germline, CDR1 is SGHRS and CDR2 is YFSETQ. The CDR3 contains 16 residues. As regards this clonotype: Its specificity is unknown.

Individual cDNA molecules each carried unique molecular identifiers attached by the library. TCRdb passed the RACE reads through MiXCR, listing each CDR3 protein once. The sample records 74,000 or so distinct CDR3 sequences, 12% being singletons. Time point reported: patch test 1, 2 weeks after DPC sensitization. Sample treatment: therapeutic diphenylcyclopropenone sensitization with weekly scalp DPC. The receptor was derived from a woman between 55 and 75 years old with alopecia areata. Some clones in this sample may be carry-over from other donors' samples. This rearrangement joins TRBV5-1 to TRBJ2-3, with 10 bases lining up with TRBD2. The sample was whole blood, taken in connection with sensitization to the hapten diphenylcyclopropenone (DPC). The CDR3 DNA sequence: TGCGCCAGCAGCTTGGCGCTAGCGGGGGGCACAGATACGCAGTATTTT. As protein: CASSLALAGGTDTQYF.